The 9 T cell receptor beta chains below were found in one sample sequenced in a study of T cell responses to AZD1222 COVID-19 vaccine. Profiling relied on immunoSEQ multiplex PCR, and the TCRdb table lists in-frame clones only, not all of them. The sample records 150,000 to 200,000 clones, 75% to 95% being singletons. The sample here was peripheral blood, taken on day 0 of AZD1222 vaccination. These receptors originate from an adult in good health.

The V and J genes are TRBV4-3 and TRBJ1-5, with D maybe TRBD1 (5 bases). Trimming stripped 4 bases from V and 6 bases from J, with 19 bases between. Germline V lookup: CDR1 LGHNA, CDR2 YSLEER. The CDR3 runs to 16 residues. The CDR3 DNA sequence: TGCGCCAGCAGCCCCAGTATAAGTTCGGGGGGTCAGCCCCAGCATTTT. Protein product: CASSPSISSGGQPQHF.

CDR3 loop: CASSMTSGGLLYNEQFF. For the CDR3, the DNA is TGTGCCAGCAGTATGACTAGCGGGGGGTTACTATACAATGAGCAGTTCTTC. This chain connects TRBV27 to TRBJ2-1; 13 bases line up with TRBD2. The junction had 8 bases not matched to a gene; V was cut back by 5 bases and J by 4 bases. The CDR3 totals 17 residues. Germline V gene sequence: CDR1 MNHEY, CDR2 SMNVEV (reference sequence).

The chain uses TRBV18 and TRBJ2-7, with 8 bases matching TRBD1. Per the germline V gene, CDR1 is KGHSH and CDR2 is LQKENI. V lost 8 bases to trimming and J lost 3 bases; unmatched junction nucleotides: 12. The CDR3 is 15 amino acids. In DNA form, the CDR3 reads TGTGCCAGCCAGCCCTTATCCGGGACAGGCTACGAGCAGTACTTC. Translating it yields CASQPLSGTGYEQYF.

This clone occurred once. The chain employs TRBV27 and TRBJ1-1; 9 nucleotides align to TRBD1. The junction had 9 bases not matched to a gene; V was cut back by 5 bases and J by 2 bases. Germline CDR1 is MNHEY and CDR2 is SMNVEV (reference sequence). This CDR3 region has 16 residues. CDR3 coding DNA: TGTGCCAGCAGTCGATTAATGGGACAGGGAAACACTGAAGCTTTCTTT. This encodes CASSRLMGQGNTEAFF.

J is TRBJ2-3 and V is TRBV5-1; D tentatively fits TRBD1 or TRBD2 (5 bases each). V was cut by 4 bases and J by 1 base, with 16 bases left in between. Germline CDR1 and CDR2: SGHRS and YFSETQ. This CDR3 has 16 amino acids. This chain's CDR3 is CASSGSRVRGTDTQYF. CDR3 DNA: TGCGCCAGCAGCGGATCCAGGGTGAGGGGCACAGATACGCAGTATTTT.

This chain joins TRBV5-4 and TRBJ1-2; D is uncertain. Germline lookup yields CDR1 SGHNT and CDR2 YYREEE (reference sequence). The V gene lost 0 bases and the J gene lost 6 bases, with 21 bases spanning the gap. The CDR3 runs 17 residues. CDR3 in DNA: TGTGCCAGCAGCTTGGACTATACAGTTGGGTCGCGTGATGGCTACACCTTC. The encoded protein is CASSLDYTVGSRDGYTF.

The CDR3 reads CASNLGGTEAFF. The CDR3 DNA sequence: TGTGCCAGCAACCTGGGCGGAACTGAAGCTTTCTTT. The chain uses TRBV7-9 and TRBJ1-1, with D hard to call. The CDR3 totals 12 residues. Germline lookup yields CDR1 SEHNR and CDR2 FQNEAQ (reference sequence). Trimming took off 7 bases at V and 5 bases at J, with 11 bases between the two ends.

The V call is TRBV6-5, the J call TRBJ1-5; D is unresolved. The CDR3 consists of 12 residues. The V end was cut by 5 bases, the J end by 9 bases, with 11 bases between. Germline loops: CDR1 MNHEY, CDR2 SVGAGI. CDR3 protein: CASSTTGRPQHF. DNA of the CDR3: TGTGCCAGCAGTACCACGGGAAGGCCCCAGCATTTT.

The rearrangement links TRBV7-9 to TRBJ1-2, with D possibly matching TRBD1 (5 bases). The CDR3 is 16 amino acids. CDR1 and CDR2 (germline): SEHNR, FQNEAQ (reference sequence). V lost 0 bases and J lost 4, with 15 bases in between. The CDR3 loop is CASSLAPGLGSYGYTF. Here the CDR3 DNA reads TGTGCCAGCAGCTTAGCCCCGGGACTAGGGTCCTATGGCTACACCTTC.